The clone carrying this T cell receptor beta chain was observed many times. The sample belongs to a study of human T cells and chemical hapten exposure. CDR3 length: 14 amino acids. The V gene's germline CDR1 is SGHTA and CDR2 FQGNSA. V was pared by 1 base and J by 4 bases, with 3 bases of the junction left unmatched. Time point in this sample: pre-sensitization, week 0. Treatment indicated: therapeutic diphenylcyclopropenone sensitization with weekly scalp DPC. Blood was collected ahead of every patch test applied. The total RNA was obtained from whole blood that was not fractionated. TCRdb passed the RACE reads through MiXCR, listing each CDR3 protein once. Among roughly 260,000 distinct CDR3 sequences listed, approximately 8.6% were seen once.

This sequence originates from a woman aged 40 to 55 with alopecia areata. Some clones in this sample may be carry-over from other donors' samples. V is TRBV7-2 and J is TRBJ2-5; 7 positions agree with TRBD2. The source was whole blood, collected in connection with sensitization to the hapten diphenylcyclopropenone (DPC). This CDR3 reads CASSLGGGLETQYF. Written as DNA, the CDR3 is TGTGCCAGCAGCTTAGGGGGAGGGCTAGAGACCCAGTACTTC. The full variable domain, rest sourced from reference TRBV7-2 and TRBJ2-5, is GAGVSQSPSNKVTEKGKDVELRCDPISGHTALYWYRQSLGQGLEFLIYFQGNSAPDKSGLPSDRFSAERTGGSVSTLTIQRTQQEDSAVYLCASSLGGGLETQYFGPGTRLLVL.